The 19 T cell receptor beta chains reported below all come from one sample, sequenced in a study of human T cells and chemical hapten exposure. Time point noted: patch test 2, 6 weeks after DPC sensitization. The treatment is: therapeutic diphenylcyclopropenone sensitization with weekly scalp DPC. One entry per CDR3 protein results from TCRdb running MiXCR on the RACE reads. The table has around 100,000 distinct CDR3 sequences, 10% to 12% seen once. The sample here was whole blood, taken in connection with sensitization to the hapten diphenylcyclopropenone (DPC). Receptors were obtained from a woman in her 40s with alopecia areata. Some clones in this sample may be carry-over from other donors' samples.

This clonotype was found many times. This rearrangement joins TRBV2 to TRBJ1-5; 9 nucleotides line up with TRBD1. CDR1 SNHLY and CDR2 FYNNEI come from the germline V gene. J was trimmed by 9 bases and V by 7 bases; bases with no gene match: 7. This CDR3 is 13 amino acids long. In DNA, the CDR3 is TGTGCCAGCACTAGGGACAGGGTATTGCCCCAGCATTTT. It specifies CASTRDRVLPQHF.

This clonotype was seen repeatedly, ten times or more. This chain connects TRBV12-3 or TRBV12-4 to TRBJ2-2; tentative D call: TRBD2 (6 bases). The CDR3 is made up of 15 amino acids. Trimming pared 7 bases from V and 1 base from J, leaving 13 bases between. The CDR3 is CASTWGTGNTGELFF. DNA of the CDR3: TGTGCCAGCACCTGGGGGACTGGGAACACCGGGGAGCTGTTTTTT.

In its sample, this clonotype was seen many times. The V and J genes are TRBV6-5 and TRBJ1-1; D is possibly TRBD1 (5 bases). V was cut by 4 bases and J by 8 bases, with 17 bases left in between. CDR1 and CDR2 from the germline V gene are MNHEY and SVGAGI. The CDR3 loop spans 14 amino acids. The CDR3 loop is CASSWGGSTVEAFF. The CDR3 DNA reads TGTGCCAGCAGTTGGGGGGGGAGTACCGTCGAAGCTTTCTTT.

The CDR3 nucleotides read TGTGCCAGCAGCTTGTATGAGGGGGTAGCCAAAAACATTCAGTACTTC. Its translation: CASSLYEGVAKNIQYF. The chain couples TRBV7-9 to TRBJ2-4, with D possibly being TRBD1 (6 bases). V lost 3 bases to trimming and J lost 0 bases, with 12 bases between them. Germline CDR1 is SEHNR and CDR2 is FQNEAQ (reference sequence). The CDR3 extends over 16 amino acids.

This clonotype has more than one count but fewer than ten. The CDR3, as DNA: TGCAGCGCCCCAGAAGCAGGGGCGGCAGATACGCAGTATTTT. Translating gives CSAPEAGAADTQYF. The genes are TRBV29-1 and TRBJ2-3; D is perhaps TRBD1 (6 bases). The germline V and J ends were trimmed by 7 bases and 4 bases, with 18 bases remaining between them. The CDR3 totals 14 residues. CDR1 and CDR2 from the germline V gene are SQVTM and ANQGSEA.

This clonotype occurred a few times. The chain couples TRBV7-9 to TRBJ2-7; D is perhaps TRBD1 or TRBD2 (5 bases each). The CDR3 sequence is 11 residues long. Germline V gives CDR1 SEHNR, CDR2 FQNEAQ (reference sequence). Trimming removed 5 bases from V and 7 bases from J, with 9 bases in between. The CDR3 DNA sequence: TGTGCCAGCAGCGTGAGGGGAGAGCAGTACTTC. Encoded protein: CASSVRGEQYF. The variable domain in full, completed from reference TRBV7-9 and TRBJ2-7, reads DTGVSQNPRHKITKRGQNVTFRCDPISEHNRLYWYRQTLGQGPEFLTYFQNEAQLEKSRLLSDRFSAERPKGSFSTLEIQRTEQGDSAMYLCASSVRGEQYFGPGTRLTVT.

The chain carries TRBV7-9 and TRBJ2-1, with 8 nucleotides matching TRBD2. CDR3 size: 15 residues. The germline CDR1 and CDR2 sequences are SEHNR and FQNEAQ (reference sequence). The J segment lost 8 bases and the V segment lost 5 bases, leaving 11 bases of the junction unmatched. As DNA, the CDR3 is TGTGCCAGCAGCCGAGGATTTAGCGGGGATGATGAGCAGTTCTTC. Residues: CASSRGFSGDDEQFF.

The chain combines TRBV15 with TRBJ2-7; D is perhaps TRBD2 (7 bases). There are 15 residues in the CDR3. Germline CDR1 is LNHNV and CDR2 is YYDKDF (reference sequence). Trimming removed 3 bases from V and 3 bases from J, with 15 bases in between. The CDR3 reads CATSSGRGANYEQYF. CDR3 nucleotides: TGTGCCACCAGCAGTGGTCGGGGGGCCAACTACGAGCAGTACTTC. Combining the CDR3 with reference TRBV15 and TRBJ2-7 gives the whole variable domain DAMVIQNPRYQVTQFGKPVTLSCSQTLNHNVMYWYQQKSSQAPKLLFHYYDKDFNNEADTPDNFQSRRPNTSFCFLDIRSPGLGDTAMYLCATSSGRGANYEQYFGPGTRLTVT.

In this sample, this clonotype turned up a few times. This chain uses TRBV18 with TRBJ1-3; perhaps TRBD1 as D (6 bases). V lost 4 bases and J 4 bases, leaving 17 bases between the germline ends. CDR1 is KGHSH, CDR2 LQKENI, per germline. CDR3 size: 16 residues. CDR3 sequence: CASSHRTGTDGNTIYF. CDR3 DNA sequence: TGTGCCAGCTCACATCGTACAGGGACGGACGGAAACACCATATATTTT. The entire variable domain, with the rest obtained from reference TRBV18 and TRBJ1-3, is as follows: NAGVMQNPRHLVRRRGQEARLRCSPMKGHSHVYWYRQLPEEGLKFMVYLQKENIIDESGMPKERFSAEFPKEGPSILRIQQVVRGDSAAYFCASSHRTGTDGNTIYFGEGSWLTVV.

A few counts support this clonotype. The chain is built from TRBV7-6 and TRBJ2-1; perhaps D is TRBD1 or TRBD2 (5 bases each). The CDR3 has 16 amino acids. Between the trimmed V and J ends, which lost 2 bases and 5 bases, there was a span of 16 bases. Looked up from germline, CDR1 is SGHVS and CDR2 is FNYEAQ. For the CDR3, the DNA is TGTGCCAGCAGCTTAAGTGGGCCCGGGACCCACAATGAGCAGTTCTTC. It translates to CASSLSGPGTHNEQFF.

There are a few counts of this clonotype. The V and J genes are TRBV11-3 and TRBJ2-2; maybe TRBD2 (5 bases). Trimming took 3 bases from V and 0 from J, leaving 11 bases between them. The CDR3 sequence is 16 residues long. Germline values: CDR1 SGHNT, CDR2 YENEEA. CDR3 sequence (DNA): TGTGCCAGCAGCTTCTCGACGGGGACGAACACCGGGGAGCTGTTTTTT. Translation: CASSFSTGTNTGELFF.

This sequence joins TRBV7-2 and TRBJ2-1; tentatively, D is TRBD1 or TRBD2 (5 bases each). Germline CDR1 and CDR2: SGHTA and FQGNSA. The V end was cut by 4 bases, the J end by 13 bases, with 14 bases between. The CDR3 sequence is 12 residues long. The CDR3 reads CASSSGPPGQFF. CDR3 nucleotides: TGTGCCAGCAGCTCGGGACCTCCGGGACAGTTCTTC.

This clonotype appeared many times. The V call is TRBV7-2, the J call TRBJ2-2; 11 bases fit TRBD2. The CDR3 covers 18 residues. Germline CDR1 SGHTA, CDR2 FQGNSA. The junction had 5 bases not matched to a gene; V was cut back by 1 base and J by 1 base. In DNA, the CDR3 is TGTGCCAGCAGCTTAGGGTTCCTAGCGGGAGGGAACACCGGGGAGCTGTTTTTT. Translating it yields CASSLGFLAGGNTGELFF.

The table lists this clonotype with a few counts. The rearrangement uses TRBV28 and TRBJ1-1; D not resolved. Germline values: CDR1 MDHEN, CDR2 SYDVKM. V gave up 6 bases and J gave up 4 bases, with 6 bases separating them. CDR3 length: 11 amino acids. CDR3: CASRKGTEAFF. In DNA, the CDR3 is TGTGCCAGCAGAAAGGGCACTGAAGCTTTCTTT.

This clonotype was counted many times. The chain couples TRBV6-2 or TRBV6-3 to TRBJ2-7, with D possibly matching TRBD1 (6 bases). The germline CDR1 and CDR2 sequences are MNHEY and SVGEGT. The CDR3 consists of 14 residues. V lost 2 bases and J 2 bases, leaving 10 bases between the germline ends. The CDR3 spells CASSYDGQTYEQYF. The CDR3 DNA reads as TGTGCCAGCAGTTACGATGGACAGACCTACGAGCAGTACTTC.

The J gene is TRBJ2-7, the V gene TRBV5-1; D is perhaps TRBD1 (6 bases). V was cut by 5 bases and J by 4 bases, with 13 bases left in between. CDR3 length: 13 amino acids. The germline CDR1 and CDR2 sequences are SGHRS and YFSETQ. For the CDR3, the DNA is TGCGCCAGCAGACGGGACACACATTACGAGCAGTACTTC. It is translated as CASRRDTHYEQYF.

V usage is TRBV29-1 and J usage is TRBJ2-5, with a tentative D call TRBD2 (6 bases). The CDR3 has 14 amino acids. V lost 0 bases and J 7 bases, leaving 15 bases between the germline ends. The germline CDR1 and CDR2 sequences are SQVTM and ANQGSEA. CDR3 sequence: CSVEDFAGRSTQYF. As DNA, the CDR3 is TGCAGCGTTGAAGATTTTGCAGGGAGGTCGACCCAGTACTTC. The full variable domain, its missing parts supplied by reference TRBV29-1 and TRBJ2-5, is SAVISQKPSRDICQRGTSLTIQCQVDSQVTMMFWYRQQPGQSLTLIATANQGSEATYESGFVIDKFPISRPNLTFSTLTVSNMSPEDSSIYLCSVEDFAGRSTQYFGPGTRLLVL.

The sample holds many counts of this clonotype. The chain carries TRBV5-1 and TRBJ2-3; 7 bases are a match to TRBD1. The CDR3 sequence is 18 residues long. Trimming removed 4 bases from V and 0 bases from J; junction bases left unmatched: 14. Germline V CDR1 and CDR2: SGHRS, YFSETQ. CDR3 nucleotide sequence: TGCGCCAGCAGCCTATCCGGACAGGTCCGAGAAAGCACAGATACGCAGTATTTT. This gives the protein CASSLSGQVRESTDTQYF.

This clonotype was seen at least ten times. The rearrangement joins TRBV6-6 to TRBJ2-7; D is possibly TRBD1 or TRBD2 (5 bases each). The germline gives CDR1 MNHNY, CDR2 SVGAGI (reference sequence). CDR3 length: 14 residues. V gave up 6 bases and J gave up 5 bases, with 17 bases separating them. The CDR3 nucleotides read TGTGCCAGCAGCCCCCCAACCCCGGGGCACGAGCAGTACTTC. It encodes CASSPPTPGHEQYF.